The rows below give T cell receptor beta chains drawn from one sample of a study of early T cells in non-severe SARS-CoV-2 infection. MiXCR was run by TCRdb on the 5' RACE reads, yielding one entry per CDR3 protein. Here the sample spans tens of thousands of distinct CDR3 sequences, under 11% being singletons. The sequenced sample was whole blood. Receptor source: an adult who was a healthcare worker with PCR-confirmed SARS-CoV-2 infection or an uninfected control (not recorded which). Each CDR3 is given with its conserved first and last residue. Fields, in order: CDR3 length, D gene, V gene, clone size, J gene, CDR3 protein, CDR3 DNA. The D gene is left open where the match is weak. For some rows the clone size is stated as once, few or many, or as a class when expanded; others skip it.

13	.	TRBV28	few	TRBJ1-1	CASLRRFRHEAFF	TGTGCCAGCCTCCGCAGGTTCCGGCATGAAGCTTTCTTT
13	.	TRBV5-1	few	TRBJ2-3	CASRRQGTDTQYF	TGCGCCAGCAGAAGACAGGGCACAGATACGCAGTATTTT
15	.	TRBV3-1	many	TRBJ1-5	CASSQDTVSSQPQHF	TGTGCCAGCAGCCAAGATACGGTATCATCGCAGCCCCAGCATTTT
15	.	TRBV18	many	TRBJ1-1	CASSPRTALNTEAFF	TGTGCCAGCTCACCAAGGACAGCTTTGAACACTGAAGCTTTCTTT
15	TRBD2	TRBV18	few	TRBJ2-7	CASSPLASGVWEQYF	TGTGCCAGCTCACCACTCGCTAGCGGGGTGTGGGAGCAGTACTTC
15	.	TRBV7-3	.	TRBJ1-6	CASSLLGQSNSPLHF	TGTGCCAGCAGCTTATTGGGACAATCAAATTCACCCCTCCACTTT
16	TRBD2	TRBV27	many	TRBJ2-5	CASSFLVAGGQETQYF	TGTGCCAGCAGTTTTCTCGTAGCGGGAGGCCAAGAGACCCAGTACTTC
13	.	TRBV12-3/TRBV12-4	.	TRBJ2-7	CASSILEGGEQYF	TGTGCCAGCAGTATATTGGAGGGAGGCGAGCAGTACTTC
15	TRBD2	TRBV6-2/TRBV6-3	many	TRBJ2-2	CASSKAGADTGELFF	TGTGCCAGCAGTAAAGCGGGAGCGGACACCGGGGAGCTGTTTTTT
12	TRBD1	TRBV29-1	.	TRBJ1-1	CSGGQLNTEAFF	TGCAGCGGGGGACAGCTTAACACTGAAGCTTTCTTT
13	.	TRBV2	many	TRBJ1-2	CASSVRGLYGYTF	TGTGCCAGCAGTGTTAGGGGACTCTATGGCTACACCTTC
13	TRBD1	TRBV30	many	TRBJ2-1	CARDRDSYNEQFF	TGTGCCCGCGACAGGGATTCCTACAATGAGCAGTTCTTC
12	.	TRBV29-1	.	TRBJ2-2	CSAGQNTGELFF	TGCAGCGCGGGACAAAACACCGGGGAGCTGTTTTTT
15	TRBD1	TRBV7-6	many	TRBJ2-7	CASSFGTGGSYEQYF	TGTGCCAGCAGCTTCGGGACAGGGGGATCCTACGAGCAGTACTTC
16	.	TRBV6-1	.	TRBJ2-2	CASSERGNSNTGELFF	TGTGCCAGCAGTGAGCGGGGCAATTCGAACACCGGGGAGCTGTTTTTT
15	.	TRBV7-9	.	TRBJ1-5	CASSLNGEGNQPQHF	TGTGCCAGCAGCTTAAATGGCGAGGGCAATCAGCCCCAGCATTTT
13	TRBD2	TRBV29-1	many	TRBJ2-5	CSVETSGKETQYF	TGCAGCGTTGAAACTAGCGGGAAAGAGACCCAGTACTTC
16	TRBD1	TRBV7-9	few	TRBJ2-1	CASSLGVGQGLDEQFF	TGTGCCAGCAGTTTGGGTGTGGGACAGGGGCTGGATGAGCAGTTCTTC
13	.	TRBV7-2	.	TRBJ2-2	CASSRRNGGELFF	TGTGCCAGCAGCCGCAGGAACGGCGGGGAGCTGTTTTTT
16	.	TRBV4-1	few	TRBJ1-6	CASSQGEQGPNSPLHF	TGCGCCAGCAGCCAAGGGGAACAGGGACCTAATTCACCCCTCCACTTT
15	.	TRBV4-1	few	TRBJ1-1	CASRNPGAVYTEAFF	TGCGCCAGCAGGAACCCAGGGGCAGTGTATACTGAAGCTTTCTTT
13	.	TRBV5-4	many	TRBJ1-1	CASHEAGWPAAFF	TGTGCCAGCCACGAGGCGGGATGGCCTGCAGCTTTCTTT
12	.	TRBV20-1	many	TRBJ2-1	CSARESSRIEFF	TGCAGTGCTAGAGAAAGTAGCCGCATCGAGTTCTTC
17	TRBD2	TRBV11-2	many	TRBJ2-3	CASSSYTGLATTDTQYF	TGTGCCAGCAGCTCTTACACGGGACTAGCGACCACAGATACGCAGTATTTT
14	TRBD1	TRBV7-9	many	TRBJ1-2	CASSSQGKNYGYTF	TGTGCCAGCAGCTCACAGGGGAAAAACTATGGCTACACCTTC
17	TRBD2	TRBV18	many	TRBJ2-1	CASSPLAGGISYNEQFF	TGTGCCAGCTCACCACTAGCGGGGGGGATATCCTACAATGAGCAGTTCTTC
15	.	TRBV5-1	many	TRBJ2-7	CASSLEVGRTHEQYF	TGCGCCAGCAGCTTGGAGGTGGGGAGGACCCACGAGCAGTACTTC
15	TRBD1	TRBV11-2	many	TRBJ2-7	CASSSWDSHSYEQYF	TGTGCCAGCAGCTCTTGGGACAGCCATTCCTACGAGCAGTACTTC
13	TRBD1	TRBV29-1	.	TRBJ2-7	CSVAQGSSHEQYF	TGCAGCGTGGCACAGGGGAGCTCCCACGAGCAGTACTTC
18	.	TRBV11-2	.	TRBJ2-2	CASSLFYAAAGNTGELFF	TGTGCCAGCAGCTTATTTTATGCAGCTGCAGGAAACACCGGGGAGCTGTTTTTT
12	TRBD1	TRBV20-1	many	TRBJ1-1	CSASRLRGQAFF	TGCAGTGCTAGTCGGTTGAGGGGGCAAGCTTTCTTT